These 20 T cell receptor beta chains share one sample of origin, sequenced in a study of blood T cell repertoires in COVID-19. TCRdb's copy holds only in-frame clones and misses some; the assay was immunoSEQ multiplex PCR. The sample holds about 360,000 clones; about 87% are singletons and the top ten take less than 3.5%. What was sequenced was peripheral blood. These receptors all stem from a human donor in a cohort sampled during active COVID-19.

This chain connects TRBV29-1 to TRBJ2-7; 7 bases match TRBD2. The CDR3 sequence is 13 residues long. Losses at the gene ends were 4 bases for V and 0 bases for J; bases not matched to a gene: 3. Per the germline V gene, CDR1 is SQVTM and CDR2 is ANQGSEA. CDR3 DNA: TGCAGCGTTGCTGGGGAGGGCTCCTACGAGCAGTACTTC. Translated: CSVAGEGSYEQYF.

V is TRBV19 and J is TRBJ1-3; tentative D call: TRBD1 (6 bases). V was clipped by 4 bases and J by 4 bases, with 14 bases between them. Germline CDR1 LNHDA, CDR2 SQIVND (reference sequence). The CDR3 contains 15 residues. The CDR3 DNA sequence: TGTGCCAGTAGTAATCCTGGACAGCCCGGAAACACCATATATTTT. Amino acid sequence: CASSNPGQPGNTIYF. Supplemented by reference TRBV19 and TRBJ1-3, the full variable domain reads DGGITQSPKYLFRKEGQNVTLSCEQNLNHDAMYWYRQDPGQGLRLIYYSQIVNDFQKGDIAEGYSVSREKKESFPLTVTSAQKNPTAFYLCASSNPGQPGNTIYFGEGSWLTVV.

This chain joins TRBV30 and TRBJ2-2; D is possibly TRBD2 (7 bases). Germline CDR1 reads GTSNPN; CDR2 reads SVGIG (reference sequence). V was clipped by 8 bases and J by 2 bases, with 12 bases between them. CDR3 length equals 13 residues. The CDR3 region has the DNA TGTGCCGGGGGGGGCACAAACACCGGGGAGCTGTTTTTT. It is translated as CAGGGTNTGELFF.

The chain has TRBV28 and TRBJ1-4; 8 bases are shared with TRBD1. The germline CDR1 and CDR2 sequences are MDHEN and SYDVKM. The CDR3 extends over 14 amino acids. Trimming at V came to 7 bases and at J to 8 bases, leaving 9 bases not matched to a gene. CDR3 sequence (DNA): TGTGCCAGCAACTACGACAGGGGTCAAGAAAAACTGTTTTTT. Amino acids: CASNYDRGQEKLFF.

The V call is TRBV4-1, the J call TRBJ2-5; 8 bases are shared with TRBD1. CDR1 and CDR2 from the germline V gene are MGHRA and YSYEKL. With 1 base clipped from V and 3 bases from J, the junction kept 1 base outside the gene matches. CDR3 size: 14 residues. The CDR3 protein is CASSQADREETQYF. Here the CDR3 DNA reads TGCGCCAGCAGCCAAGCGGACAGGGAAGAGACCCAGTACTTC.

The chain combines TRBV19 with TRBJ1-4; no firm D call. This CDR3 contains 16 residues. Germline V gene sequence: CDR1 LNHDA, CDR2 SQIVND (reference sequence). V was pared by 6 bases and J by 0 bases, with 14 bases between. In DNA form, the CDR3 reads TGTGCCAGTAGGACCAACGGACTGGCAACTAATGAAAAACTGTTTTTT. Amino acids: CASRTNGLATNEKLFF. The variable domain in full, completed from reference TRBV19 and TRBJ1-4, reads DGGITQSPKYLFRKEGQNVTLSCEQNLNHDAMYWYRQDPGQGLRLIYYSQIVNDFQKGDIAEGYSVSREKKESFPLTVTSAQKNPTAFYLCASRTNGLATNEKLFFGSGTQLSVL.

The J gene is TRBJ2-1, the V gene TRBV7-2, with 14 positions matching TRBD2. V trimming: 5 bases; J trimming: 7 bases; junction bases outside the gene matches: 10. This CDR3 region has 17 residues. Germline loops: CDR1 SGHTA, CDR2 FQGNSA. The CDR3, as DNA: TGTGCCAGCAGCCCCCGACTAGCGGGGGGGCCTGGGAATGAGCAGTTCTTC. As protein: CASSPRLAGGPGNEQFF.

This sequence joins TRBV6-6 and TRBJ2-1, with TRBD2 identical over 14 bases. J was trimmed by 10 bases and V by 0 bases; bases with no gene match: 5. This CDR3 is built from 16 residues. In germline, CDR1 is MNHNY, CDR2 SVGAGI (reference sequence). The CDR3, as DNA: TGTGCCAGCAGTTACTCAGGGACTAGCGGGAGTTACGAGCAGTTCTTC. This gives the protein CASSYSGTSGSYEQFF.

The gene calls are TRBV19 and TRBJ1-5; 8 positions match TRBD1. Germline V CDR1 and CDR2: LNHDA, SQIVND (reference sequence). This CDR3 comprises 16 residues. J lost 7 bases, V lost 6 bases, and 14 bases had no gene match. Here the CDR3 reads CASSYTDRGGRQPQHF. CDR3 coding DNA: TGTGCCAGTAGCTATACCGACAGGGGCGGTCGACAGCCCCAGCATTTT.

This clone was picked up one time. The chain is built from TRBV30 and TRBJ1-2, with 8 nucleotides matching TRBD1. V shed 4 bases and J 3 bases; nucleotides not matched to a gene: 4. Germline CDR1 reads GTSNPN; CDR2 reads SVGIG (reference sequence). The CDR3 sequence is 13 residues long. DNA of the CDR3: TGTGCCTGGATTACAGGGGGATACTATGGCTACACCTTC. It encodes CAWITGGYYGYTF.

V and J are TRBV10-3 and TRBJ1-2, with D unclear. The germline V gene encodes CDR1 ENHRY and CDR2 SYGVKD. The V end was cut by 3 bases, the J end by 4 bases, with 6 bases between. The CDR3 sequence is 12 residues long. The CDR3 protein is CAISEEGYGYTF. CDR3 nucleotide sequence: TGTGCCATCAGTGAAGAGGGCTATGGCTACACCTTC.

The rearrangement uses TRBV10-3 and TRBJ2-6, with 7 nucleotides matching TRBD1. V gave up 10 bases and J gave up 1 base; unmatched junction bases: 4. Germline values: CDR1 ENHRY, CDR2 SYGVKD. This CDR3 has 14 amino acids. The CDR3 coding sequence is TGTGCCAGCCGGGGACAGTCTGGGGCCAACGTCCTGACTTTC. This sequence encodes CASRGQSGANVLTF.

This chain joins TRBV7-9 and TRBJ1-2; 11 bases fit TRBD1. The germline V gene has CDR1 SEHNR and CDR2 FQNEAQ (reference sequence). The CDR3 spans 15 residues. Trimming took 4 bases from V and 4 from J; bases not matched to a gene: 5. CDR3 in amino acids: CASSSGQGVTYGYTF. For the CDR3, the DNA is TGTGCCAGCAGCTCGGGACAGGGGGTAACCTATGGCTACACCTTC. Complete variable domain (other parts from reference TRBV7-9 and TRBJ1-2): DTGVSQNPRHKITKRGQNVTFRCDPISEHNRLYWYRQTLGQGPEFLTYFQNEAQLEKSRLLSDRFSAERPKGSFSTLEIQRTEQGDSAMYLCASSSGQGVTYGYTFGSGTRLTVV.

The chain joins TRBV30 to TRBJ1-5, with D perhaps matching TRBD1 (5 bases). Germline V gene sequence: CDR1 GTSNPN, CDR2 SVGIG (reference sequence). The CDR3 runs 16 residues. V gave up 4 bases and J gave up 0 bases, with 16 bases separating them. The CDR3: CAWTTGEFYSNQPQHF. As DNA, the CDR3 is TGTGCCTGGACTACAGGAGAGTTTTATAGCAATCAGCCCCAGCATTTT.

This chain connects TRBV30 to TRBJ1-4, with 7 bases matching TRBD1. CDR3 length: 14 amino acids. CDR1 is GTSNPN and CDR2 is SVGIG in the germline V gene (reference sequence). The trim removed 5 bases at V and 7 bases at J, leaving 10 bases unmatched. The CDR3 DNA follows: TGTGCCTGGGGTAGGGGGCAAGATTTTGAAAAACTGTTTTTT. The encoded protein is CAWGRGQDFEKLFF.

The V call is TRBV9, the J call TRBJ1-1; a weak D match, TRBD1 (6 bases). Trimming left V 4 bases short and J 1 base short, with 17 bases between. CDR1 SGDLS and CDR2 YYNGEE come from the germline V gene. This CDR3 is built from 16 residues. CDR3 sequence reads: CASSPGLGGANTEAFF. In DNA, the CDR3 is TGTGCCAGCAGCCCTGGACTGGGGGGGGCGAACACTGAAGCTTTCTTT.

The chain employs TRBV6-5 and TRBJ2-7; maybe TRBD2 (5 bases). The CDR3 length is 14 residues. V was trimmed by 8 bases and J by 2 bases, leaving 16 bases between them. Germline CDR1 MNHEY, CDR2 SVGAGI. The CDR3 loop reads CASSSRGPPYEQYF. In DNA, the CDR3 is TGTGCCAGCTCAAGCCGCGGGCCCCCCTACGAGCAGTACTTC.

J is TRBJ1-5 and V is TRBV7-8; D might be TRBD1 (6 bases). Trimming cost V 0 bases and J 0 bases, with 15 bases left between them. The CDR3 has 18 residues. The germline gives CDR1 SGHVS, CDR2 FQNEAQ. The CDR3 DNA reads as TGTGCCAGCAGCTTAGCCTGGGGGCGAGGGAATAGCAATCAGCCCCAGCATTTT. Its translation: CASSLAWGRGNSNQPQHF.

The chain joins TRBV2 to TRBJ2-5; TRBD2 aligns across 12 bases. Germline V CDR1 and CDR2: SNHLY, FYNNEI. V trimming: 5 bases; J trimming: 3 bases; junction bases outside the gene matches: 7. The CDR3 covers 16 residues. CDR3: CASSLQRLAGEETQYF. The CDR3 DNA is TGTGCCAGCAGTCTTCAGAGACTAGCGGGGGAAGAGACCCAGTACTTC.

The chain uses TRBV5-4 and TRBJ2-3; the D gene is possibly TRBD2 (6 bases). Trimming shortened V by 5 bases and J by 0 bases, and 10 bases separated the two germline ends. This CDR3 is built from 14 residues. Germline CDR1 reads SGHNT; CDR2 reads YYREEE (reference sequence). The CDR3 reads CASRREASTDTQYF. The CDR3 nucleotides are TGTGCCAGCAGGCGGGAAGCGAGCACAGATACGCAGTATTTT.